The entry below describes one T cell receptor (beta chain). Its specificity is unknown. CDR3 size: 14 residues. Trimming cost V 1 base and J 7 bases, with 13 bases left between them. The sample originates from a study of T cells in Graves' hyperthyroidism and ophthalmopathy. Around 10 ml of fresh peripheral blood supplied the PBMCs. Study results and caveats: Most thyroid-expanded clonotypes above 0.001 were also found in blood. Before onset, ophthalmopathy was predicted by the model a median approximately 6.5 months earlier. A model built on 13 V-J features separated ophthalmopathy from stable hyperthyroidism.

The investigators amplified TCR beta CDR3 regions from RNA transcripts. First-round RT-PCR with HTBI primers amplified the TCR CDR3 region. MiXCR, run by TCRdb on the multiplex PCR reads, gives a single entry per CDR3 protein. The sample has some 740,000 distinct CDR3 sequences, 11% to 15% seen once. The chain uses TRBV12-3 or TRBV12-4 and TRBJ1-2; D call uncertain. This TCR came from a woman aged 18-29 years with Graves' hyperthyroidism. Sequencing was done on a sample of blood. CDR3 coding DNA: TGTGCCAGCAGTTTAGACAGTTTAGCTGTTGGCTACACCTTC. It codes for CASSLDSLAVGYTF.